This T cell receptor (beta chain) was identified during a study of OX40 agonist ivuxolimab in advanced cancers. At the level of the study: Intravenous ivuxolimab was administered to patients every 2 weeks at 0.01 to 10 mg/kg.

With regard to this clone: Its antigen is not known.

The repertoire was sequenced with immunoSEQ multiplex PCR; TCRdb's copy has only in-frame clones and lacks some. The table lists 60,000 to 70,000 clones, approximately 92% of them singletons. V dropped 8 bases and J dropped 5 bases, with 13 bases sitting between them. CDR3 size: 12 residues. Germline V gene data show CDR1 as MGHRA and CDR2 as YSYEKL. Findings and caveats of the study: CD8+ T cells showed, on average, more clonal expansion than CD4+ cells. Among the lowest levels of clonal expansion were found in partial responders at 0.1-3.0 mg/kg.

Patients with a history of autoimmune disease or on systemic immunosuppression were excluded. The specimen comprised CD4+ or CD8+ T cells sorted from blood, sampled in a trial of the OX40 agonist ivuxolimab. This sequence originates from an adult with an advanced solid tumor such as melanoma, head and neck, liver or kidney cancer. This chain connects TRBV4-1 to TRBJ2-7; D possibly corresponds to TRBD1 (6 bases). DNA of the CDR3: TGCGCCAGCCGAGGTACAGGGAACGAGCAGTACTTC. Translation gives CASRGTGNEQYF.